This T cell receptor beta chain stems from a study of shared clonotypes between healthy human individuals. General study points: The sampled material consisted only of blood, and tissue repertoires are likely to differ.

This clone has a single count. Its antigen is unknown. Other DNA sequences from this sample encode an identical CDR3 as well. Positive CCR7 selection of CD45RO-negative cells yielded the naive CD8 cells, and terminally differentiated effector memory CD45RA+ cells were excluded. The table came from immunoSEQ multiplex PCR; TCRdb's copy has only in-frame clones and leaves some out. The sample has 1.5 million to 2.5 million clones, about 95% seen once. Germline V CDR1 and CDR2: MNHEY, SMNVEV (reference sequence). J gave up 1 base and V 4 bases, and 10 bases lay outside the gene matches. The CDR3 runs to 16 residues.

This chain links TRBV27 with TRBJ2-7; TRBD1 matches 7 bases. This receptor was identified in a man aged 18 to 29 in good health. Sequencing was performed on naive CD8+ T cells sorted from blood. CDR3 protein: CASSSSTGELSYEQYF. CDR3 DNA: TGTGCCAGCAGTTCATCTACAGGGGAACTGTCCTACGAGCAGTACTTC.